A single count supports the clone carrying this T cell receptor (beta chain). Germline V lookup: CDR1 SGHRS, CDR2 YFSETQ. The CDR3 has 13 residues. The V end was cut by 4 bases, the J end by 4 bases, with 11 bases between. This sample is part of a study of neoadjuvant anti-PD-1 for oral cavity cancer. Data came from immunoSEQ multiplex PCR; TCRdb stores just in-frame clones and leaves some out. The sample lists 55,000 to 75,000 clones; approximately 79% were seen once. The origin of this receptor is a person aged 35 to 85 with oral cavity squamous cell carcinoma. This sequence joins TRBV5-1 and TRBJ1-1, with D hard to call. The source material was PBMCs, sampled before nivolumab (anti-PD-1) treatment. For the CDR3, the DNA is TGCGCCAGCAGCGCCTGGTCGGGCACTGAAGCTTTCTTT. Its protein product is CASSAWSGTEAFF.